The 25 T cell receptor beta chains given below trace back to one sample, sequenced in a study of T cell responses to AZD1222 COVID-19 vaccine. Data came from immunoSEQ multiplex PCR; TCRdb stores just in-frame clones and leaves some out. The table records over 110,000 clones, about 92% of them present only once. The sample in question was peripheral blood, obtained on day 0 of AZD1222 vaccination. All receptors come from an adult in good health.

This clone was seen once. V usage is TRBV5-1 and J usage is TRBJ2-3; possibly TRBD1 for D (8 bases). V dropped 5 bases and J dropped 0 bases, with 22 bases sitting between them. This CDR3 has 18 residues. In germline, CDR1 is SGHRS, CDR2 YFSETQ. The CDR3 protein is CASRAGQDFFTSTDTQYF. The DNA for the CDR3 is TGCGCCAGCAGAGCGGGACAGGACTTCTTTACCAGCACAGATACGCAGTATTTT. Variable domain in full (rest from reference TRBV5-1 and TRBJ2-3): KAGVTQTPRYLIKTRGQQVTLSCSPISGHRSVSWYQQTPGQGLQFLFEYFSETQRNKGNFPGRFSGRQFSNSRSEMNVSTLELGDSALYLCASRAGQDFFTSTDTQYFGPGTRLTVL.

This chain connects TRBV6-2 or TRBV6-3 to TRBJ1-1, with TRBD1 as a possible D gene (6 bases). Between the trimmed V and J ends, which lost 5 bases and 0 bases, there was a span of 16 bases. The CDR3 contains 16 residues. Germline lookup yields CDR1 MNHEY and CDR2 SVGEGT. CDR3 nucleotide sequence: TGTGCCAGCAGTCCCCAACGACAGGTAATGAACACTGAAGCTTTCTTT. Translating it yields CASSPQRQVMNTEAFF.

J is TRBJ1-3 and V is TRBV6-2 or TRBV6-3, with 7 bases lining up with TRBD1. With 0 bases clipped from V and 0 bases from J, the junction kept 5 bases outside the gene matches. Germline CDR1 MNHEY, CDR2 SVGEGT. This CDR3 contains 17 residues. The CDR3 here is CASSYSTGPSSGNTIYF. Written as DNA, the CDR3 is TGTGCCAGCAGTTACTCGACAGGGCCCAGCTCTGGAAACACCATATATTTT.

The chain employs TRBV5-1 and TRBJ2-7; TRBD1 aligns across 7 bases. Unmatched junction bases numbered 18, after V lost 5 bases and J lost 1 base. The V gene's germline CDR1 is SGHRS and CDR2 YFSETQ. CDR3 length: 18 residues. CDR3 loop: CASSRAQFPGGASYEQYF. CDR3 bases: TGCGCCAGCAGTAGGGCGCAGTTTCCAGGGGGTGCTTCCTACGAGCAGTACTTC.

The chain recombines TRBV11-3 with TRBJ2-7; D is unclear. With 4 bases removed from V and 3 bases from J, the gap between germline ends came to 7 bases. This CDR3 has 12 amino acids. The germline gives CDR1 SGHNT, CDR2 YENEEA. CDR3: CASSSEGYEQYF. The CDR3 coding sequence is TGTGCCAGCAGCTCCGAAGGCTACGAGCAGTACTTC.

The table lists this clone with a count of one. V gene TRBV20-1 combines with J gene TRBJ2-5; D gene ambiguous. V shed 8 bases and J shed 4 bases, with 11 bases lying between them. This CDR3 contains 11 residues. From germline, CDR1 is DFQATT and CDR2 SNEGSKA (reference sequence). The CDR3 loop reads CSTNLPETQYF. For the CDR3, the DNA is TGCAGTACTAACTTACCAGAGACCCAGTACTTC.

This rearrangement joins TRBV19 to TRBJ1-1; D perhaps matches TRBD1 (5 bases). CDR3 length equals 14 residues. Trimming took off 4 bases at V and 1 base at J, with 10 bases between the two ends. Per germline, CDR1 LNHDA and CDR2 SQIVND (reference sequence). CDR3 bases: TGTGCCAGTAGTAGTCTTGGGGGGAACACTGAAGCTTTCTTT. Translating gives CASSSLGGNTEAFF.

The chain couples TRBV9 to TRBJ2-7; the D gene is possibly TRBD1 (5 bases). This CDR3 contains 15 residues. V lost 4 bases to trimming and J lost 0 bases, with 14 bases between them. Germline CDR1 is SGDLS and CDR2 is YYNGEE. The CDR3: CASSPSPRVSYEQYF. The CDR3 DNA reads TGTGCCAGCAGCCCGAGCCCCAGGGTCTCCTACGAGCAGTACTTC. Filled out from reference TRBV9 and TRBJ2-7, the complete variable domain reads DSGVTQTPKHLITATGQRVTLRCSPRSGDLSVYWYQQSLDQGLQFLIQYYNGEERAKGNILERFSAQQFPDLHSELNLSSLELGDSALYFCASSPSPRVSYEQYFGPGTRLTVT.

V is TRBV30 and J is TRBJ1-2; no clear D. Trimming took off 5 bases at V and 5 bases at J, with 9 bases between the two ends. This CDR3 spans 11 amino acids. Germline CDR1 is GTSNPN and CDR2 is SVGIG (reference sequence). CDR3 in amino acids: CAWLALYGYTF. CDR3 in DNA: TGTGCCTGGCTTGCGCTATATGGCTACACCTTC.

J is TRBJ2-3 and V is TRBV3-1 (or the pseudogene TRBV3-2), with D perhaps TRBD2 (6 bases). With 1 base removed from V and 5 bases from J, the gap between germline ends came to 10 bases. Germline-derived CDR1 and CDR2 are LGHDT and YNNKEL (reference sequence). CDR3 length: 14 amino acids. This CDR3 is CASSQGLGGDTQYF. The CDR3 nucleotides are TGTGCCAGCAGCCAAGGATTGGGGGGAGATACGCAGTATTTT.

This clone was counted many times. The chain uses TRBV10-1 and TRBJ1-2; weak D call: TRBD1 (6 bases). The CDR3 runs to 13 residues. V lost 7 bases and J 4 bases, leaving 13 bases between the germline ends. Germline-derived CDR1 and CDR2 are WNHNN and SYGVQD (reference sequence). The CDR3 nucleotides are TGCGCCAGCATGACAGGAAGAGGCTATGGCTACACCTTC. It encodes CASMTGRGYGYTF.

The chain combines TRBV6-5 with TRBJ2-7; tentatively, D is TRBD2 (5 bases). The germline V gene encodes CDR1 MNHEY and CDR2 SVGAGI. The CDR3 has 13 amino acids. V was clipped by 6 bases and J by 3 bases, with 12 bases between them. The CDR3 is CASRKTGSYEQYF. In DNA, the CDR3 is TGTGCCAGCAGGAAGACGGGAAGCTACGAGCAGTACTTC.

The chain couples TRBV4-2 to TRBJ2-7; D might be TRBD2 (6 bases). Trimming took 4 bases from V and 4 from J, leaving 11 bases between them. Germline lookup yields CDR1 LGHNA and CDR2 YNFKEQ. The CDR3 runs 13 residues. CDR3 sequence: CASSPTSGYEQYF. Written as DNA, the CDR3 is TGTGCCAGCAGCCCAACGAGCGGGTACGAGCAGTACTTC.

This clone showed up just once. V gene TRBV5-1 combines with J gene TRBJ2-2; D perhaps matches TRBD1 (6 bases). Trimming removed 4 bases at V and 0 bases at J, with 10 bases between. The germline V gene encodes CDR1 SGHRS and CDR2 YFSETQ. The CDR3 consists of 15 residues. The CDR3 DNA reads TGCGCCAGCAGCGCGGACAGACCGAACACCGGGGAGCTGTTTTTT. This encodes CASSADRPNTGELFF. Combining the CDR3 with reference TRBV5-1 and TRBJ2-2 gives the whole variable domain KAGVTQTPRYLIKTRGQQVTLSCSPISGHRSVSWYQQTPGQGLQFLFEYFSETQRNKGNFPGRFSGRQFSNSRSEMNVSTLELGDSALYLCASSADRPNTGELFFGEGSRLTVL.

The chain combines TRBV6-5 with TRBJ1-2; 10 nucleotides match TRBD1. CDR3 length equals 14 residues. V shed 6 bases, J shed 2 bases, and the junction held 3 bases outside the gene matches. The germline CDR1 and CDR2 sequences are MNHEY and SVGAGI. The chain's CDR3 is CASRGQGKNYGYTF. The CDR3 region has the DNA TGTGCCAGCAGGGGACAGGGGAAGAACTATGGCTACACCTTC.

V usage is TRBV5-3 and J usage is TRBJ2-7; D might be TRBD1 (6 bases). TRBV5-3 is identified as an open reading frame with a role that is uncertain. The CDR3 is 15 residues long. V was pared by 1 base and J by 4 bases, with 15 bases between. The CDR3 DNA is TGTGCCAGAAGCTTGAAGGGGGTAGTTCGGTACGAGCAGTACTTC. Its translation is CARSLKGVVRYEQYF.

In nucleotides, the CDR3 is TGTGCCAGCAGTTCGAAAACCCGGGACCCCCAAGAGACCCAGTACTTC. Protein sequence: CASSSKTRDPQETQYF. This chain joins TRBV6-5 and TRBJ2-5; D might be TRBD1 or TRBD2, each matching 5 bases. The germline CDR1 and CDR2 sequences are MNHEY and SVGAGI. The length of the CDR3 is 16 residues. Trimming took 4 bases from V and 1 from J, leaving 16 bases between them.

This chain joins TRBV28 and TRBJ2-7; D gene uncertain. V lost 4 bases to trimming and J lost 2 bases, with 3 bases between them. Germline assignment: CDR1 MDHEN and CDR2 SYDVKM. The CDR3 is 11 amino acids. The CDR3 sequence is CASSSPYEQYF. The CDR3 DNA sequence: TGTGCCAGCAGTTCCCCCTACGAGCAGTACTTC.

DNA of the CDR3: TGCGCCAGCAGCCAGTTAAAAGCGCGTTTCTCTGGAAACACCATATATTTT. It translates to CASSQLKARFSGNTIYF. The chain carries TRBV4-1 and TRBJ1-3; the D is unclear. Germline V gene lookup returns CDR1 MGHRA and CDR2 YSYEKL. Trimming took 3 bases from V and 0 from J, leaving 15 bases between them. The CDR3 extends over 17 amino acids.

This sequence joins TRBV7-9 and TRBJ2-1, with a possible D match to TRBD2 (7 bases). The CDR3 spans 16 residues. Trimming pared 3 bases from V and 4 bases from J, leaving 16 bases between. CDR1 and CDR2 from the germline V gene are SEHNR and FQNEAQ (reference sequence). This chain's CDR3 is CASSLGVAGAYNEQFF. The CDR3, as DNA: TGTGCCAGCAGCTTGGGTGTTGCGGGGGCTTACAATGAGCAGTTCTTC.

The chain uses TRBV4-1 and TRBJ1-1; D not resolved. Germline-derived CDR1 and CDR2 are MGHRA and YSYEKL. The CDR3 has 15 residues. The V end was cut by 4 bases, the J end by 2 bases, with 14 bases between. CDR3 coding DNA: TGCGCCAGCAGCCCAGGTGCGAGTTTTAACACTGAAGCTTTCTTT. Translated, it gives CASSPGASFNTEAFF.

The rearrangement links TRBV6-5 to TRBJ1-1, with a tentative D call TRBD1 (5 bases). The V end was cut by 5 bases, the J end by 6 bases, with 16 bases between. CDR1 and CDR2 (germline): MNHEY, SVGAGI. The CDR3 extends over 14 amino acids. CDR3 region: CASSRGSGGAEAFF. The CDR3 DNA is TGTGCCAGCAGTCGGGGCTCCGGTGGGGCTGAAGCTTTCTTT.

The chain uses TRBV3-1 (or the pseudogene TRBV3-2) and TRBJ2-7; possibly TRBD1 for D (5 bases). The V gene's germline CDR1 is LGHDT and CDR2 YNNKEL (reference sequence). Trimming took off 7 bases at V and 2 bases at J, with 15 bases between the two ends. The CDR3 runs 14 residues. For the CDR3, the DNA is TGTGCCAGCACCCCGCCAGGGAACCCCTACGAGCAGTACTTC. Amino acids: CASTPPGNPYEQYF.

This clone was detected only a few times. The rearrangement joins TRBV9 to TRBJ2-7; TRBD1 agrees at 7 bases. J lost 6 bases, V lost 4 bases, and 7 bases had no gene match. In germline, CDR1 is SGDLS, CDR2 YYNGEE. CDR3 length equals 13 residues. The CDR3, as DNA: TGTGCCAGCAGCTCCGGGACAGAGGGCGAGCAGTACTTC. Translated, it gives CASSSGTEGEQYF. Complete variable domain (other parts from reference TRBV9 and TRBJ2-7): DSGVTQTPKHLITATGQRVTLRCSPRSGDLSVYWYQQSLDQGLQFLIQYYNGEERAKGNILERFSAQQFPDLHSELNLSSLELGDSALYFCASSSGTEGEQYFGPGTRLTVT.

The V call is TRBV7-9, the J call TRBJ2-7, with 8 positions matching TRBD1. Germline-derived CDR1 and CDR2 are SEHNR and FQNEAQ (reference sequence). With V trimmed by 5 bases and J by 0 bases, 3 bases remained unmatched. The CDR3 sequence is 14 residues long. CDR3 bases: TGTGCCAGCAGCAATGGACAGGGCTCCTACGAGCAGTACTTC. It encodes CASSNGQGSYEQYF. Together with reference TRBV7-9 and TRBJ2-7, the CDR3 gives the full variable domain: DTGVSQNPRHKITKRGQNVTFRCDPISEHNRLYWYRQTLGQGPEFLTYFQNEAQLEKSRLLSDRFSAERPKGSFSTLEIQRTEQGDSAMYLCASSNGQGSYEQYFGPGTRLTVT.